These T cell receptor beta chains were read from a single sample in a study of cytomegalovirus exposure and HLA in healthy donors. Assay used: immunoSEQ multiplex PCR; TCRdb lists only in-frame clones, some missing. The table has hundreds of thousands of clones, 70% to 90% seen once. Sequenced material: PBMCs. Receptors originate from a woman aged 18-35 years in good health and CMV-seronegative. Both conserved end residues are part of each CDR3. Each record gives: J gene, clone size, D gene, V gene, CDR3 length, CDR3 DNA, CDR3 protein. The D gene is left open where the match is weak. Size values are once, few and many counts, or a class for expanded clones, and some rows have none.

>TRBJ1-1|.|.|TRBV6-1|13
TGTGCCAGCAGCGACCGGGTGAACACTGAAGCTTTCTTT
CASSDRVNTEAFF
>TRBJ2-1|.|TRBD2|TRBV10-3|17
TGTGCCATCAGTACCCTTCTAAGCGGGAGTGCCGGCAATGAGCAGTTCTTC
CAISTLLSGSAGNEQFF
>TRBJ2-2|.|.|TRBV21-1|19
TGTGCCAGCAGCAAAAAGGGGTGGCGGGAGGGGCCGAACACCGGGGAGCTGTTTTTT
CASSKKGWREGPNTGELFF
>TRBJ1-1|.|TRBD1|TRBV11-2|12
TGTGCCAGCAGCTTAGAGGCAGGGGGAACTTTCTTT
CASSLEAGGTFF
>TRBJ2-7|.|TRBD2|TRBV7-2|14
TGTGCCAGCAGCTTACTAGCGGGGTCCTACGAGCAGTACTTC
CASSLLAGSYEQYF
>TRBJ2-7|.|.|TRBV5-1|15
TGCGCCAGCAGCTGGGGGACACCTACGGCCTACGAGCAGTACTTC
CASSWGTPTAYEQYF
>TRBJ2-7|.|.|TRBV5-6|15
TGTGCCAGCAGCTTGGGGCCAGGCCGGGGATACGAGCAGTACTTC
CASSLGPGRGYEQYF
>TRBJ1-2|.|.|TRBV15|15
TGTGCCACAGAGGATTCGGACAGCTTTCCCGTTCGCTACACCTTC
CATEDSDSFPVRYTF
>TRBJ2-2|.|.|TRBV2|14
TGTGCCAGCAGGAGGGTGGGGAACACCGGGGAGCTGTTTTTT
CASRRVGNTGELFF
>TRBJ2-3|.|TRBD2|TRBV10-3|17
TGTGCCATCAGGGATCGCCTACAAATAGCGGGAGCAGATACGCAGTATTTT
CAIRDRLQIAGADTQYF
>TRBJ2-1|.|.|TRBV5-6|12
TGTGCCAGCAGCCGAGAGATGGATGAGCAGTTCTTC
CASSREMDEQFF
>TRBJ2-1|.|TRBD2|TRBV5-6|12
TGTGCTACTAGCGCGTCCAGGAATGAGCAGTTCTTC
CATSASRNEQFF
>TRBJ1-5|few|.|TRBV4-3|13
TGCGCCAGCAGCCAAGGGGGAGGTCAGCCCCAGCATTTT
CASSQGGGQPQHF
>TRBJ2-2|.|TRBD1|TRBV28|13
TGTGCCAGCTGTAACAGGGGCGCCGGGGAGCTGTTTTTT
CASCNRGAGELFF
>TRBJ1-3|.|.|TRBV5-4|17
TGTGCCAGCAGCTTGGCCAGGGGAGGGAACTCTGGAAACACCATATATTTT
CASSLARGGNSGNTIYF
>TRBJ1-2|.|TRBD1|TRBV19|16
TGTGCCAGTAGTATAGATCCTCCGGGACAGGGACATGGCTACACCTTC
CASSIDPPGQGHGYTF
>TRBJ2-1|.|TRBD2|TRBV9|14
TGTGCCAGCAGCGTTTCGGGGACTAGGAATGAGCAGTTCTTC
CASSVSGTRNEQFF